This T cell receptor beta chain was captured by sequencing in a study of tissue T cells after allogeneic stem cell transplantation (dated by TCRdb to the early 2020s). As for the study more broadly: TCR beta repertoires were profiled across many tissues obtained from research autopsies of patients with and without GVHD, as well as in mouse models of GVHD. On the human side, the study was prospective and observational, with no blinding or randomization. Broad study findings and their caveats: Sampling depth was acknowledged as a limitation, and the patient cohort was both small and clinically heterogeneous. Not many T cell clones showed up in more than one patient, yet clustering based on motifs uncovered repertoire signatures that were shared across patients in a tissue-specific way. Within patients, how anatomically similar tissues were was a major factor shaping TCR repertoire composition, regardless of disease or transplant status. The study did not establish which tissue TCRs were alloreactive or antigen-specific, and some clones may have been host cells that persisted. In both patients and mice, T cells from blood and spleen picked up only a limited part of the TCR repertoire that was detected in tissues.

To prepare the library, the immunoSEQ multiplex PCR assay was applied. TCRbeta CDR3 sequencing was performed at survey depth by Adaptive Biotechnologies, and CDR3 sequences, V/J genes, productive frequency and template counts were reported. Amplification of TCR beta CDR3 regions started from genomic DNA instead of RNA. Per the authors' processing: Jensen-Shannon divergence was used to quantify pairwise repertoire overlap between tissues, with a value of 1 meaning complete divergence and a value of 0 meaning identical repertoires. Tissues were grouped by single-linkage agglomerative hierarchical clustering of pairwise JSD values, and the clustering results were shown as dendrograms. GLIPH2 was run on all patient samples with simulation_depth 1000, kmer_min_depth 3 and cdr3_length_cutoff 8, and groups with more than two unique CDR3s were retained. A standardized tissue-overlap score was calculated by extrapolating Jaccard GLIPH-group overlap across patients to a standard repertoire size of 1000 clones. Linear mixed-effect models, with tissue included as a fixed effect and individual included as a random effect, were used to assess associations of diversity with clinical or experimental variables. TCRdb took over this immuneACCESS table, retaining in-frame rearrangements with V and J assigned. Such tables are incomplete; in checked studies, under half of the missing clones stem from an unresolved V gene, and the remainder is unexplained. V and J calls and clone size follow that table, whereas D and trimming were derived from the DNA. This sample lists thousands of clones; 40% to 60% were detected once. Of the sample, 4% to 5.5% is held by the ten largest clones.

About this clone: Its cognate antigen has yet to be identified. Gene names and germline sequences here are the mouse ones. The DNA ends 1 residue before the CDR3 does, and the rest of the CDR3 is filled in from the germline J gene.

This sample's time point label indicates: mouse harvest day 7 after allogeneic transplant. Each mouse graft consisted of 10^7 T-cell-depleted bone marrow cells plus 10^6 splenic CD5+ T cells and was given by tail vein injection. Mouse GVHD was modeled in a major MHC-mismatch B6 (H2b) into BALB/c (H2d) model, with tissues profiled at day 7 or 14. On day 7 or 14 post-transplant, mouse tissues and retro-orbital blood were harvested with separate sterile tools for each animal, and livers were flushed beforehand. Before genomic DNA isolation with the DNeasy Blood & Tissue Kit, mouse tissues were minced with razor blades in buffered saline. There are 14 amino acids in the CDR3, from cysteine to phenylalanine inclusive. The DNA has 39 bases, all within the CDR3, and is read from base 1. V loses 6 bases at its end and J loses 10 bases; junction bases beyond the gene matches: 10. CDR1 and CDR2 are read off the germline V gene (reference sequence) as KGHPV and FQNQEV.

Recombination connected TRBV26 to TRBJ2-4; 10 nucleotides in the junction match TRBD2. Sequenced material: gut tissue. This clonotype was sampled from a female BALB/c mouse given C57BL/6 T cells with graft-versus-host disease after an allogeneic hematopoietic cell transplant. The CDR3 amino acid sequence is: CASSLGWGGAPLYF. The DNA read from the CDR3 is TGTGCCAGCAGCCTCGGCTGGGGGGGCGCTCCCTTGTAC.